The clone carrying this TCR beta chain has a count of ten or more. No antigen is known for it. The data belong to a study of CD8+CD57+ T cells in acquired aplastic anemia. Findings and caveats of the study: No significant difference in CD8+ Simpson's diversity was found between patients and controls.

The study profiled TCR beta VDJ and CDR3 using genomic DNA as template. TCRdb independently ran MiXCR on the reads; one entry per CDR3 protein. The sample holds some 120,000 distinct CDR3 sequences, about 40% seen once. Individuals selected for sequencing had exhibited CD8+CD57+ cell expansion on flow cytometry. Trimming took 0 bases from V and 7 from J, leaving 6 bases between them. This CDR3 spans 13 amino acids. Germline lookup yields CDR1 LGHNA and CDR2 YSLEER. This sequence joins TRBV4-3 and TRBJ2-2; D is perhaps TRBD1 (5 bases). Sequences were obtained from sorted CD4+, CD8+, or CD8+CD57+ T cells (not recorded which) from PBMCs. The receptor comes from a human donor with aplastic anemia. In nucleotides, the CDR3 is TGCGCCAGCAGCCAAGATAGGGGCGGGGAGCTGTTTTTT. Protein product: CASSQDRGGELFF.